This T cell receptor (beta chain) was found in a study of T cells expressing NK-cell markers. CDR3 length: 14 residues. Scientists made TCR beta cDNA using 5'RACE template switching with UMIs. TCRdb reanalyzed the 5' RACE reads and collapses them to one entry per CDR3 protein, without DNA. This sample's table reports under 600,000 distinct CDR3 sequences. The V call is TRBV12-3 or TRBV12-4, the J call TRBJ1-4; no DNA is available, so the TRBD1 call from TCRdb remains unchecked. The TCR was taken from a woman in her forties or fifties in good health. The sequencing input was blood T cells: a sorted CD56 or NKG2C T cell subset, CD4+ or CD8+ T cells, or bulk PBMC T cells (not recorded which). CDR3 amino acids: CASSFSRGNEKLFF.